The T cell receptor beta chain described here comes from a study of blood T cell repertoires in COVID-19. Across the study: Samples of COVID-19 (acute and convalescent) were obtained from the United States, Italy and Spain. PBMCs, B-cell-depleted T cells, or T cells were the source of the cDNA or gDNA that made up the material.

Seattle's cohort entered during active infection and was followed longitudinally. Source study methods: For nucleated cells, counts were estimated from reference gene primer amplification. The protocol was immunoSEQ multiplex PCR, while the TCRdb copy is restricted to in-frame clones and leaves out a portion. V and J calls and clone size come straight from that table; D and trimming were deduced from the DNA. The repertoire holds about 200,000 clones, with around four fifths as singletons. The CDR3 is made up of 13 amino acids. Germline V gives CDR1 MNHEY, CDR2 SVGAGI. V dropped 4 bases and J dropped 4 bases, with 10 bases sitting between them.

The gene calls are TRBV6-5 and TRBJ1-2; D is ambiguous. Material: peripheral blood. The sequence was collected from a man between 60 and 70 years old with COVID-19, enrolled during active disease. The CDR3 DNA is TGTGCCAGCAGTTCTACAGAGGGCTATGGCTACACCTTC. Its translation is CASSSTEGYGYTF.